The 11 T cell receptor beta chains below all came from one sample that was sequenced in a study of Ad26.COV2.S vaccination and SARS-CoV-2 variants. Treatment in this sample: around 19 received Ad26.COV2.S at low or high dose, single or two shots; about 5 received placebo; per-sample allocation not given. Specimen acquisition occurred on day 63 following the initial vaccine or placebo injection. Libraries were prepared by immunoSEQ multiplex PCR; TCRdb keeps only in-frame clonotypes and omits some of them. Among 350,000 to 500,000 clones listed, roughly 88% were seen once. This sample comprised peripheral blood, obtained in a trial of Ad26.COV2.S vaccine versus placebo. The receptors originated from a person between 18 and 60 years old who received the Ad26.COV2.S COVID-19 vaccine or a placebo.

V and J are TRBV5-5 and TRBJ2-1; 8 positions agree with TRBD2. This CDR3 has 13 residues. J was trimmed by 10 bases and V by 0 bases; bases with no gene match: 3. CDR1 and CDR2 from the germline V gene are SGHKS and YYEKEE (reference sequence). The CDR3 DNA reads TGTGCCAGCAGCTTGGGGTTAGCGGGGGAGCAGTTCTTC. This codes for CASSLGLAGEQFF.

For the CDR3, the DNA is TGTGCCAGCAGCTCCCCGAGCGGGAGGAACACCGGGGAGCTGTTTTTT. The encoded protein is CASSSPSGRNTGELFF. This rearrangement joins TRBV7-9 to TRBJ2-2, with TRBD2 matching over 8 bases. This CDR3 is built from 16 residues. V lost 4 bases to trimming and J lost 1 base; unmatched junction nucleotides: 5. Germline values: CDR1 SEHNR, CDR2 FQNEAQ (reference sequence).

This clone was observed once. The chain couples TRBV2 to TRBJ2-7, with a possible D match to TRBD2 (5 bases). From germline, CDR1 is SNHLY and CDR2 FYNNEI. The CDR3 totals 12 residues. The V end lost 3 bases, the J end lost 2 bases, and 5 bases lay between the germline ends. In DNA form, the CDR3 reads TGTGCCAGCAGTGACGGGACCTACGAGCAGTACTTC. Translated: CASSDGTYEQYF.

The V call is TRBV5-5, the J call TRBJ2-5, with D perhaps matching TRBD1 (6 bases). V was pared by 3 bases and J by 5 bases, with 17 bases between. This CDR3 has 15 amino acids. CDR1 SGHKS and CDR2 YYEKEE come from the germline V gene (reference sequence). CDR3 loop: CASSSWTVSGETQYF. CDR3 DNA: TGTGCCAGCAGCTCATGGACAGTTTCGGGGGAGACCCAGTACTTC.

This clone appeared once. The genes are TRBV5-1 and TRBJ1-2; no reliable D call. The V gene's germline CDR1 is SGHRS and CDR2 YFSETQ. V lost 0 bases and J 7 bases, leaving 10 bases between the germline ends. CDR3 length: 13 amino acids. The CDR3 DNA is TGCGCCAGCAGCTTGGCTGGGCATGGTGGCTACACCTTC. Protein: CASSLAGHGGYTF.

The chain recombines TRBV7-2 with TRBJ2-1; D may be TRBD1 or TRBD2 (5 bases each). The germline V gene encodes CDR1 SGHTA and CDR2 FQGNSA. Trimming left V 5 bases short and J 0 bases short, with 11 bases between. The CDR3 loop spans 15 amino acids. CDR3: CASSPGRNSYNEQFF. The CDR3 DNA reads as TGTGCCAGCAGCCCGGGACGGAACTCCTACAATGAGCAGTTCTTC.

This sequence joins TRBV7-9 and TRBJ1-1, with D unclear. The CDR3 is made up of 15 amino acids. Germline V gene lookup returns CDR1 SEHNR and CDR2 FQNEAQ (reference sequence). Trimming took off 1 base at V and 3 bases at J, with 12 bases between the two ends. CDR3: CASSLGEGWDTEAFF. The CDR3 DNA is TGTGCCAGCAGCTTAGGAGAGGGTTGGGACACTGAAGCTTTCTTT.

This clone appeared a single time. CDR3 bases: TGTGCCAGCAGCTCGACAGGGGAGGACTACAATGAGCAGTTCTTC. Protein sequence: CASSSTGEDYNEQFF. The J gene is TRBJ2-1, the V gene TRBV9; TRBD1 agrees at 8 bases. Germline V CDR1 and CDR2: SGDLS, YYNGEE. V shed 4 bases and J 3 bases; nucleotides not matched to a gene: 6. CDR3 length: 15 residues.

V is TRBV7-9 and J is TRBJ2-1; 8 bases are shared with TRBD2. The CDR3 consists of 18 residues. The germline V gene has CDR1 SEHNR and CDR2 FQNEAQ (reference sequence). The junction had 18 bases not matched to a gene; V was cut back by 3 bases and J by 8 bases. The CDR3 spells CASSFRGRPTGGVHEQFF. As DNA, the CDR3 is TGTGCCAGCAGCTTCCGGGGTCGACCCACCGGGGGGGTACATGAGCAGTTCTTC. Full variable domain (missing parts from reference TRBV7-9 and TRBJ2-1): DTGVSQNPRHKITKRGQNVTFRCDPISEHNRLYWYRQTLGQGPEFLTYFQNEAQLEKSRLLSDRFSAERPKGSFSTLEIQRTEQGDSAMYLCASSFRGRPTGGVHEQFFGPGTRLTVL.

This chain uses TRBV28 with TRBJ2-6; the match to TRBD1 covers 7 bases. V shed 3 bases, J shed 3 bases, and the junction held 5 bases outside the gene matches. Germline CDR1 and CDR2: MDHEN and SYDVKM. CDR3 length: 16 residues. For the CDR3, the DNA is TGTGCCAGCAGTTTCATAGGGGGCTTTGGGGCCAACGTCCTGACTTTC. It encodes CASSFIGGFGANVLTF.

The CDR3 DNA reads as TGTGCCAGCAGCGTAGAAGCGGGAGGGCCTGCAGATACGCAGTATTTT. Translating it yields CASSVEAGGPADTQYF. The gene calls are TRBV9 and TRBJ2-3; 10 bases match TRBD2. Germline V gene data show CDR1 as SGDLS and CDR2 as YYNGEE. The length of the CDR3 is 16 residues. The V segment lost 0 bases and the J segment 4 bases; nucleotides outside the gene matches: 5.